This TCR beta chain is from a study of beta chain features in type 1 diabetes. Study observations and caveats: Among all four CD4+ subsets, Type 1 diabetes patients had TCRB CDR3s that were moderately but significantly shorter. Relative to healthy donors, patients appeared to have naive, central memory and Treg TCRB repertoires that were more similar. Fewer insertions but more deletions were seen at VDJ junctions in type 1 diabetes patients.

Investigators reverse transcribed all isolated RNA, so they sequenced expressed TCRB transcripts. Produced via immunoSEQ multiplex PCR; TCRdb's table is partial and in-frame only. The profile covers roughly 400,000 clones, with approximately 15% appearing a single time and roughly 0.038% taken by the ten largest. Between the trimmed V and J ends, which lost 3 bases and 0 bases, there was a span of 3 bases. The CDR3 loop spans 12 amino acids. Germline CDR1 is MDHEN and CDR2 is SYDVKM. Worth noting for this clone: Its target is unknown.

Sequenced: naive CD4+ T cells from blood. The source of this sequence is a man aged 25 to 40 in good health. The chain is built from TRBV28 and TRBJ2-7; D ambiguous. CDR3 amino acids: CASSFYSYEQYF. The CDR3 DNA sequence: TGTGCCAGCAGTTTTTACTCCTACGAGCAGTACTTC.